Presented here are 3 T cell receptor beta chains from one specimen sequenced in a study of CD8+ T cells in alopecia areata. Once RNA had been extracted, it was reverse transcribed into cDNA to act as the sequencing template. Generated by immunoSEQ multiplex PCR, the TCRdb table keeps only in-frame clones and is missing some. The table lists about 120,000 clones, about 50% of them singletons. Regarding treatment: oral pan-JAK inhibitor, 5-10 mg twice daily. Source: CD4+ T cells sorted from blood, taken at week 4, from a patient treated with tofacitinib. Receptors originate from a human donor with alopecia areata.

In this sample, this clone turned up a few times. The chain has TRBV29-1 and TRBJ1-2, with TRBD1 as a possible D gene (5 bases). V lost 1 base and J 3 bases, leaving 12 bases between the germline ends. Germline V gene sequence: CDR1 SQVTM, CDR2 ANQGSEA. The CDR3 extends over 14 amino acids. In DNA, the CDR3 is TGCAGCGTTGAAGGGGGGATCCCGGACTATGGCTACACCTTC. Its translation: CSVEGGIPDYGYTF. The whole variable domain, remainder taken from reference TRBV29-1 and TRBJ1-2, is SAVISQKPSRDICQRGTSLTIQCQVDSQVTMMFWYRQQPGQSLTLIATANQGSEATYESGFVIDKFPISRPNLTFSTLTVSNMSPEDSSIYLCSVEGGIPDYGYTFGSGTRLTVV.

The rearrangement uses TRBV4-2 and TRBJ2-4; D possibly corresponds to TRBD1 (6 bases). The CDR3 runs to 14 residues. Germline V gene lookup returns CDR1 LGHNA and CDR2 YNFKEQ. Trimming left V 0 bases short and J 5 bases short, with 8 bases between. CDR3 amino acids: CASSQDYRENIQYF. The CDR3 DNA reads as TGTGCCAGCAGCCAAGATTACAGGGAAAACATTCAGTACTTC.

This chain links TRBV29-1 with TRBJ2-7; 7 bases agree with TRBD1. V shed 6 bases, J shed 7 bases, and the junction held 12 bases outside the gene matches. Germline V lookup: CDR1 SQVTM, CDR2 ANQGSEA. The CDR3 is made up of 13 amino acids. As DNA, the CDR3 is TGCAGCGTGACAGGGACGTTACGAGGGGAGCAGTACTTC. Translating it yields CSVTGTLRGEQYF.